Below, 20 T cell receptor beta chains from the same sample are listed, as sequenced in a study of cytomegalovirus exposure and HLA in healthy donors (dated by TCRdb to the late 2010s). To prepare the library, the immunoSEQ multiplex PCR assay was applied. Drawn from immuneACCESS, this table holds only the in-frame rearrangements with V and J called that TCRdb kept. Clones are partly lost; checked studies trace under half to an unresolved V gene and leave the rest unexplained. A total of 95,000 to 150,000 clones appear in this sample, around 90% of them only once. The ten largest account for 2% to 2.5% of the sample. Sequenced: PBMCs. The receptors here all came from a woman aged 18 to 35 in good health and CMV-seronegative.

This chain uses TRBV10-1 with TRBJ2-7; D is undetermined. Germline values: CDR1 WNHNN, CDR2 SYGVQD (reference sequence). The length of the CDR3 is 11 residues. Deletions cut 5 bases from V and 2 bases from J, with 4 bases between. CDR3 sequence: CASSSTYEQYF. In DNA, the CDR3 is TGCGCCAGCAGTTCTACCTACGAGCAGTACTTC.

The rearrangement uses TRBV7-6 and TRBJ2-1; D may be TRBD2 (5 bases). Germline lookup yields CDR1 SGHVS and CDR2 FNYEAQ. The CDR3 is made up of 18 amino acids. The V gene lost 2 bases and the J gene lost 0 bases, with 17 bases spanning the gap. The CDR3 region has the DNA TGTGCCAGCAGCTTACGGTGGCAGGACCGGGACTCCTACAATGAGCAGTTCTTC. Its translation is CASSLRWQDRDSYNEQFF.

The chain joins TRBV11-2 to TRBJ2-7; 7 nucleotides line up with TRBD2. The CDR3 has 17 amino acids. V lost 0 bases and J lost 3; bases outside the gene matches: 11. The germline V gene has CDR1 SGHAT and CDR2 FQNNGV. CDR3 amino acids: CASSLDLGVAGFYEQYF. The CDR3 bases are TGTGCCAGCAGCTTAGACCTCGGGGTAGCGGGCTTCTACGAGCAGTACTTC.

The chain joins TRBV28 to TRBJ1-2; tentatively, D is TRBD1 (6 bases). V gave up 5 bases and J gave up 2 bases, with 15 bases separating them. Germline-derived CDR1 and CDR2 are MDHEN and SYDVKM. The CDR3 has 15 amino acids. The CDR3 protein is CASSPYSTGNYGYTF. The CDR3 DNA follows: TGTGCCAGCAGTCCGTATTCGACAGGAAACTATGGCTACACCTTC.

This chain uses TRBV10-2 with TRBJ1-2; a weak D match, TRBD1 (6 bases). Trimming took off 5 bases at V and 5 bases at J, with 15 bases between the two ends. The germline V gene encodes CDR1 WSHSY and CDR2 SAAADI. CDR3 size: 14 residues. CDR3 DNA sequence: TGCGCCAGCAGTCTAAACAGAGGGGGATATGGCTACACCTTC. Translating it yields CASSLNRGGYGYTF.

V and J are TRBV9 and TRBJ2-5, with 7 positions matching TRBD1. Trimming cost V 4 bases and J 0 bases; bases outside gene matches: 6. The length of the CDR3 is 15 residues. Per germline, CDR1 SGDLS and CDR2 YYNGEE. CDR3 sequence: CASSLAGTDQETQYF. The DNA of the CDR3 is TGTGCCAGCAGCCTCGCCGGGACAGACCAAGAGACCCAGTACTTC.

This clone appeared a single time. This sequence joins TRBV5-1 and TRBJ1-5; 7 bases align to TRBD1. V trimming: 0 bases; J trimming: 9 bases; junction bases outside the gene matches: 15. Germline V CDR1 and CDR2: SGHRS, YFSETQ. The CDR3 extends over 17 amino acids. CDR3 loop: CASSLGWTGPGLSPQHF. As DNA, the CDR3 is TGCGCCAGCAGCTTGGGGTGGACAGGTCCTGGTCTTTCGCCCCAGCATTTT.

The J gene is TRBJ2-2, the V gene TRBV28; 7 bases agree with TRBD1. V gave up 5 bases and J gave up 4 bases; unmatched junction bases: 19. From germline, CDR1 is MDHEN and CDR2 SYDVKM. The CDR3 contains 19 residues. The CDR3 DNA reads TGTGCCAGCAGTCCGCGAGTAGGCAGGGGGTTCCTGAGCACCGGGGAGCTGTTTTTT. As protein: CASSPRVGRGFLSTGELFF.

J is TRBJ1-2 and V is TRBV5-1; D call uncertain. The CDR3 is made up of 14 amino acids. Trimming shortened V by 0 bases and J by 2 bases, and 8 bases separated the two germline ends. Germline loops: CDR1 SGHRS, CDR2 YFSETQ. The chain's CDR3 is CASSLVPGNYGYTF. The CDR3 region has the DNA TGCGCCAGCAGCTTGGTGCCAGGAAACTATGGCTACACCTTC.

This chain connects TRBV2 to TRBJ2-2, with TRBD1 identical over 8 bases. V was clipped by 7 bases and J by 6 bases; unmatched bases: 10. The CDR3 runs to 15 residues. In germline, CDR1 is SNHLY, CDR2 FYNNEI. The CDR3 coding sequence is TGTGCCAGCACCCATAGGACAGGGTGGGCCGGGGAGCTGTTTTTT. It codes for CASTHRTGWAGELFF.

CDR3 residues: CASSLPGGREQYF. The CDR3 DNA follows: TGTGCCAGCAGTCTTCCAGGGGGCCGCGAGCAGTACTTC. The chain joins TRBV27 to TRBJ2-7, with 8 bases fitting TRBD1. V was clipped by 5 bases and J by 6 bases; unmatched bases: 6. The germline CDR1 and CDR2 sequences are MNHEY and SMNVEV (reference sequence). The CDR3 length is 13 residues.

CDR3 DNA: TGTGCCAGCAGTGAAGAACAGGGGGCAGGCACAGATACGCAGTATTTT. Translation: CASSEEQGAGTDTQYF. This sequence joins TRBV6-1 and TRBJ2-3; 9 bases align to TRBD1. CDR1 MNHNS and CDR2 SASEGT come from the germline V gene. The CDR3 runs to 16 residues. Germline trimming cut 1 base from V and 1 base from J; bases unmatched to any gene: 3.

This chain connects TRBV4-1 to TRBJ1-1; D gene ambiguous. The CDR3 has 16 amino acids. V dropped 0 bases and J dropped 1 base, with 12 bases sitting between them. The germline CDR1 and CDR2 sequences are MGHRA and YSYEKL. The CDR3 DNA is TGCGCCAGCAGCCAAGACGGAGGCCTCGGGAACACTGAAGCTTTCTTT. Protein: CASSQDGGLGNTEAFF.

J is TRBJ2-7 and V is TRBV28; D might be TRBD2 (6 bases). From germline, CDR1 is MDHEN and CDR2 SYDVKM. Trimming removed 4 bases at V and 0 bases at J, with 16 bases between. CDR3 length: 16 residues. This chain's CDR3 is CASSSLRGTSSYEQYF. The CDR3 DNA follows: TGTGCCAGCAGTTCCCTCCGGGGGACCAGCTCCTACGAGCAGTACTTC. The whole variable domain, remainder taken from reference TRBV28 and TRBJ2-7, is DVKVTQSSRYLVKRTGEKVFLECVQDMDHENMFWYRQDPGLGLRLIYFSYDVKMKEKGDIPEGYSVSREKKERFSLILESASTNQTSMYLCASSSLRGTSSYEQYFGPGTRLTVT.

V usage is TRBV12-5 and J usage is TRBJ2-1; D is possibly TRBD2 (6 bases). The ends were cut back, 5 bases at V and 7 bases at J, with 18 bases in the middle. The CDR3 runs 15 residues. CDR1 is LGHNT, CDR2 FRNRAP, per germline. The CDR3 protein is CASGIIGRRGNEQFF. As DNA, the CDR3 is TGTGCTAGTGGTATAATAGGGAGGAGAGGGAATGAGCAGTTCTTC.

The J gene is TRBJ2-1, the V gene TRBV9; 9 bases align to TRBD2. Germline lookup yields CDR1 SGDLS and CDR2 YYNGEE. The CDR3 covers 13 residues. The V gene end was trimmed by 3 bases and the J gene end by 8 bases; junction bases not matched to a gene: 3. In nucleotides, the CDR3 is TGTGCCAGCAGCGCTAGCGGGACCGATGAGCAGTTCTTC. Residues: CASSASGTDEQFF.

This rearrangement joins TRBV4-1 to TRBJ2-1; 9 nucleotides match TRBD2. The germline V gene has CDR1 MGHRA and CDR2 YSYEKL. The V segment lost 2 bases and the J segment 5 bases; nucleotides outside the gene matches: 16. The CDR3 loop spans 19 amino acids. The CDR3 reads CASSQWTPALASGNNEQFF. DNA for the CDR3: TGCGCCAGCAGCCAATGGACCCCCGCTCTGGCTAGCGGGAACAATGAGCAGTTCTTC.

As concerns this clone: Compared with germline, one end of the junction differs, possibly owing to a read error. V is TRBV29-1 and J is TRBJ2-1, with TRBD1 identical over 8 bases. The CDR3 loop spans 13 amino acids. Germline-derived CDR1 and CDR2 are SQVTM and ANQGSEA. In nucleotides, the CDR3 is TGCAGCGCTGAAGGAGACAGGGGCGATGAGCAGTTCTTC. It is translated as CSAEGDRGDEQFF.

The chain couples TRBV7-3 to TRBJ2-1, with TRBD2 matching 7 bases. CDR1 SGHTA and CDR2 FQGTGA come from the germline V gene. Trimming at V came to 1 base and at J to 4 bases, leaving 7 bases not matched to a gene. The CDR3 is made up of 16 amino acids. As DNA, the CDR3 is TGTGCCAGCAGCTTAATTGGGGGAGGGATATACAATGAGCAGTTCTTC. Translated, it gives CASSLIGGGIYNEQFF. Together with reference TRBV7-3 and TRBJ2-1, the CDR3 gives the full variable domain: GAGVSQTPSNKVTEKGKYVELRCDPISGHTALYWYRQSLGQGPEFLIYFQGTGAADDSGLPNDRFFAVRPEGSVSTLKIQRTERGDSAVYLCASSLIGGGIYNEQFFGPGTRLTVL.

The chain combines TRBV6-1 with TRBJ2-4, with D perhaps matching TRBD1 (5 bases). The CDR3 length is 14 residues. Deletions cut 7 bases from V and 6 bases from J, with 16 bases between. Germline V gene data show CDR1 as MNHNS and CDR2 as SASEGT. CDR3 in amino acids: CASTEDSLGNIQYF. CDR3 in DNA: TGTGCCAGCACGGAAGACAGCCTCGGAAACATTCAGTACTTC.